This record covers a single T cell receptor (beta chain). The CDR3 sequence is 16 residues long. The V gene's germline CDR1 is MDHEN and CDR2 SYDVKM. Peripheral blood was drawn, ten milliliters per donor. This entry comes from a study of blood T cells in healthy people across ages. Sample-barcoded 5' priming and a J-beta primer mix drove a second PCR of roughly 7 to 11 cycles. A single record per CDR3 protein comes from TCRdb applying MiXCR to the 5' RACE reads. Of about 830,000 distinct CDR3 sequences listed, 58% are singletons. The V and J genes are TRBV28 and TRBJ2-7, with a tentative D call TRBD2 (6 bases). The J call may be faulty, since TRBJ2-5 better matches the DNA end. The source is a man aged 25 to 40 in good health. The specimen was blood. CDR3 sequence: CASSSTEAGWRETQYF. The CDR3 DNA is TGTGCCAGCAGTAGCACAGAGGCGGGATGGCGAGAGACCCAGTACTTC.